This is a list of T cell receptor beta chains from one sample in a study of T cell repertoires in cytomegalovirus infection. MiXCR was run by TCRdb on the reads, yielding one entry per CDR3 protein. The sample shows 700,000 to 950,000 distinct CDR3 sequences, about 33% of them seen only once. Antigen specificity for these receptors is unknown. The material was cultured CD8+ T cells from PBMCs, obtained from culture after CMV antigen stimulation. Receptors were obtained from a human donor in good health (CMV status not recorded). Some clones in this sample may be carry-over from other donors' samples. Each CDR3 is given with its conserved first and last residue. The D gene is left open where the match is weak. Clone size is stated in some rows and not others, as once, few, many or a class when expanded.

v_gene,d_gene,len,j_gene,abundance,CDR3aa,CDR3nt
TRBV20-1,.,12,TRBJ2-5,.,CSAGGLQETQYF,TGCAGTGCTGGGGGATTACAAGAGACCCAGTACTTC
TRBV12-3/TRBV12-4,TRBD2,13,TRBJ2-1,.,CATTSGGPNEQFF,TGTGCCACCACTAGCGGGGGGCCAAATGAGCAGTTCTTC
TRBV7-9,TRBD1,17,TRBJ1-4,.,CASSGRRSGQSNEKLFF,TGTGCCAGCAGCGGAAGGCGGTCGGGACAGTCGAATGAAAAACTGTTTTTT
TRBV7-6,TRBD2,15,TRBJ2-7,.,CASSLLAGGTDEQYF,TGTGCCAGCAGCCTACTAGCGGGGGGGACCGACGAGCAGTACTTC
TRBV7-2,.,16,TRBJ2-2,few,CASSPLEGAWTGELFF,TGTGCCAGCAGCCCACTGGAGGGCGCGTGGACCGGGGAGCTGTTTTTT
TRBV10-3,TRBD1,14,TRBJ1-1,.,CAISERSGGTEAFF,TGTGCCATCAGTGAGAGATCAGGGGGCACTGAAGCTTTCTTT
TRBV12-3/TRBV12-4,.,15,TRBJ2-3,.,CASSFSAVDTDTQYF,TGTGCCAGCAGTTTTTCAGCAGTCGACACAGATACGCAGTATTTT
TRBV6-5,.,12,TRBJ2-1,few,CASSYSPYEQFF,TGTGCCAGCAGTTACTCTCCCTATGAGCAGTTCTTC
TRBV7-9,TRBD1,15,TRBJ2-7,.,CASSALTGVGYEQYF,TGTGCCAGCAGCGCCCTGACAGGGGTCGGGTACGAGCAGTACTTC
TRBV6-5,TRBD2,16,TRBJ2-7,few,CASSYPTSGGDREQYF,TGTGCCAGCAGTTATCCGACTAGCGGGGGGGACCGCGAGCAGTACTTC
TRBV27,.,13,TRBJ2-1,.,CANSFGPNDEQFF,TGTGCCAACAGTTTCGGGCCCAACGATGAGCAGTTCTTC
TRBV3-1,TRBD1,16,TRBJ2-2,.,CASSQPGTGGTGELFF,TGTGCCAGCAGCCAACCCGGGACAGGGGGCACCGGGGAGCTGTTTTTT
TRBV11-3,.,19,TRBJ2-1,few,CASSLAKGSDASSYNEQFF,TGTGCCAGCAGCTTGGCGAAGGGGAGCGACGCAAGCTCCTACAATGAGCAGTTCTTC
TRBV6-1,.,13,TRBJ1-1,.,CASSEIRGTEAFF,TGTGCCAGCAGTGAAATCAGGGGCACTGAAGCTTTCTTT
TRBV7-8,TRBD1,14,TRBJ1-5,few,CASSPQGINQPQHF,TGTGCCAGCAGCCCACAGGGGATCAATCAGCCCCAGCATTTT
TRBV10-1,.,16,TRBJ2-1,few,CASSETNRDAPNEQFF,TGCGCCAGCAGTGAAACAAATCGGGACGCTCCCAATGAGCAGTTCTTC
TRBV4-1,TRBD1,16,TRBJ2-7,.,CASSQVRTGGPYEQYF,TGCGCCAGCAGCCAAGTTCGGACAGGGGGTCCCTACGAGCAGTACTTC
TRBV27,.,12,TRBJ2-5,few,CASSSDAETQYF,TGTGCCAGCAGTTCGGATGCAGAGACCCAGTACTTC
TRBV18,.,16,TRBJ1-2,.,CASSPGPTLVNYGYTF,TGTGCCAGCTCACCAGGGCCGACACTAGTTAACTATGGCTACACCTTC
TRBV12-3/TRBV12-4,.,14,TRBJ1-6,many,CASSTTGNNSPLHF,TGTGCCAGCAGTACAACAGGGAATAATTCACCCCTCCACTTT
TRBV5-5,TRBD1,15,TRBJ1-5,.,CASSDKRQGYQPQHF,TGTGCCAGCAGCGACAAACGACAGGGGTACCAGCCCCAGCATTTT
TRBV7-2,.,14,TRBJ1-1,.,CASSLSRKNTEAFF,TGTGCCAGCAGCTTAAGCCGCAAGAACACTGAAGCTTTCTTT
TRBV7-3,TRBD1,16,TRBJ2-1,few,CASSPRQGDSYNEQFF,TGTGCCAGCAGCCCCCGACAGGGGGACTCCTACAATGAGCAGTTCTTC
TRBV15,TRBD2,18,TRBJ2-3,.,CATSRDPLLAGSTDTQYF,TGTGCCACCAGCAGAGATCCCTTACTAGCGGGGAGCACAGATACGCAGTATTTT
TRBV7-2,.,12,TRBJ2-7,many,CASTPSSYEQYF,TGTGCCAGCACCCCTAGCTCCTACGAGCAGTACTTC
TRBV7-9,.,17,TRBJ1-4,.,CASSLARQLSTNEKLFF,TGTGCCAGCAGCTTAGCGCGTCAGCTTAGCACTAATGAAAAACTGTTTTTT
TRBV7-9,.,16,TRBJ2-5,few,CASSLAAMGDQETQYF,TGTGCCAGCAGCTTAGCGGCGATGGGGGACCAAGAGACCCAGTACTTC
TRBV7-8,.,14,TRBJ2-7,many,CASTAPGASYEQYF,TGTGCCAGCACCGCTCCGGGAGCCTCCTACGAGCAGTACTTC
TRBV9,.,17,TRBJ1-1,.,CASSVFAGVRGNTEAFF,TGTGCCAGCAGCGTATTCGCAGGGGTTAGAGGGAACACTGAAGCTTTCTTT
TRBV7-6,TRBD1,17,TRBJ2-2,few,CASKGVQGALRAGELFF,TGTGCCAGCAAAGGGGTTCAGGGGGCCCTTAGGGCCGGGGAGCTGTTTTTT
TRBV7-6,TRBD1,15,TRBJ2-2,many,CASSLAGTATGELFF,TGTGCCAGCAGCTTAGCCGGGACAGCCACCGGGGAGCTGTTTTTT
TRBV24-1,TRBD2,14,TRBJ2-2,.,CATGLAENTGELFF,TGTGCCACCGGACTAGCGGAGAACACCGGGGAGCTGTTTTTT
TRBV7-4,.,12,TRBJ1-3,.,CASSHSGNTIYF,TGTGCCAGCAGTCACTCTGGAAACACCATATATTTT
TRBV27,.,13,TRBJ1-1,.,CASSLGGRNEAFF,TGTGCCAGCAGTCTGGGGGGGCGAAATGAAGCTTTCTTT
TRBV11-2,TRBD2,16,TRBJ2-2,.,CASSPVSGVGAGELFF,TGTGCCAGCAGCCCGGTCAGCGGGGTGGGGGCCGGGGAGCTGTTTTTT
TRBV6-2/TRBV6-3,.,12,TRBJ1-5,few,CASSYVSQPQHF,TGTGCCAGCAGTTACGTGAGTCAGCCCCAGCATTTT
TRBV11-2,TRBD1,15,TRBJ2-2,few,CASSLWDRPAGELFF,TGTGCCAGCAGCTTATGGGACAGGCCCGCCGGGGAGCTGTTTTTT
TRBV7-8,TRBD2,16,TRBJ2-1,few,CASSPPLAGLYNEQFF,TGTGCCAGCAGCCCCCCACTAGCGGGGCTTTACAATGAGCAGTTCTTC
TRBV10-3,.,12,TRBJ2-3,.,CAIRDSPDTQYF,TGTGCCATCAGGGACTCGCCAGATACGCAGTATTTT
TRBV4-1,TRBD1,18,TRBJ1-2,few,CASSPLGTGALNNYGYTF,TGCGCCAGCAGCCCCTTGGGGACAGGGGCTTTGAATAACTATGGCTACACCTTC
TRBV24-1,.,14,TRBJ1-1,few,CATSEVGTNTEAFF,TGTGCCACCAGTGAGGTCGGAACCAACACTGAAGCTTTCTTT
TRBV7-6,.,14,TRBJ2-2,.,CASSLSGNAGELFF,TGTGCCAGCAGCTTATCCGGGAATGCCGGGGAGCTGTTTTTT
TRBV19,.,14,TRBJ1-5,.,CASSIPSIHQPQHF,TGTGCCAGTAGTATCCCATCCATCCATCAGCCCCAGCATTTT
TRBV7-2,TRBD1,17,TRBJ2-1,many,CASSTAAQGASYNEQFF,TGTGCCAGCAGCACAGCGGCGCAGGGGGCATCCTACAATGAGCAGTTCTTC
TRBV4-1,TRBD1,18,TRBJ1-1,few,CASSQDAGQGALNTEAFF,TGCGCCAGCAGCCAAGATGCGGGACAGGGGGCTTTGAACACTGAAGCTTTCTTT
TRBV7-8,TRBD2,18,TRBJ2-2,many,CASSLRLAGGPGTGELFF,TGTGCCAGCAGCTTAAGGCTAGCGGGGGGGCCCGGCACCGGGGAGCTGTTTTTT
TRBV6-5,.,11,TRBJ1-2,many,CASSTGGGYTF,TGTGCCAGCAGCACAGGTGGTGGCTACACCTTC
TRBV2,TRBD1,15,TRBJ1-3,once,CASSGGQGTGNTIYF,TGTGCCAGCAGTGGAGGACAGGGGACTGGAAACACCATATATTTT
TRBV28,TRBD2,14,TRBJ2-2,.,CASTGLLNTGELFF,TGTGCCAGCACGGGACTACTTAACACCGGGGAGCTGTTTTTT
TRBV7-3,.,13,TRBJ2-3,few,CASSSQGLLLGYF,TGTGCCAGCAGCTCCCAAGGATTGCTCTTAGGCTATTTT
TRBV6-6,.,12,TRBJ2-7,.,CASSYSAPEQYF,TGTGCCAGCAGTTACTCAGCGCCCGAGCAGTACTTC
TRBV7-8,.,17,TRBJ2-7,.,CASSFFPPPRTNYEQYF,TGTGCCAGCAGCTTTTTCCCCCCCCCCAGGACTAACTACGAGCAGTACTTC
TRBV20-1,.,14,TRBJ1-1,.,CSARIGVMNTEAFF,TGCAGTGCTAGAATCGGGGTCATGAACACTGAAGCTTTCTTT
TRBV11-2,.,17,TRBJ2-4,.,CASSTGQNLLAKNIQYF,TGTGCCAGCAGCACTGGACAGAACCTACTAGCCAAAAACATTCAGTACTTC
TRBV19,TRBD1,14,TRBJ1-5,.,CATGAGGSNQPQHF,TGTGCCACAGGCGCAGGGGGAAGCAATCAGCCCCAGCATTTT
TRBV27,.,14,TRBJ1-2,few,CASRQRGYDYGYTF,TGTGCCAGCAGGCAAAGGGGTTACGACTATGGCTACACCTTC
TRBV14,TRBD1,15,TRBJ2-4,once,CASSQARDSLNIQYF,TGTGCCAGCAGCCAAGCCCGGGACAGCTTAAACATTCAGTACTTC
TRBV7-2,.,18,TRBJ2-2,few,CASSLAVGAGLNTGELFF,TGTGCCAGCAGCTTAGCGGTAGGGGCAGGCCTGAACACCGGGGAGCTGTTTTTT
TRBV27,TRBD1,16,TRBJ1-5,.,CASNPGQVPGGQPQHF,TGTGCCAGCAACCCGGGACAGGTCCCCGGGGGTCAGCCCCAGCATTTT
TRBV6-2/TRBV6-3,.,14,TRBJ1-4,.,CASNILGLDEKLFF,TGTGCCAGCAACATCCTCGGACTGGATGAAAAACTGTTTTTT